The 14 T cell receptor beta chains presented below share a single source sample, sequenced in a study of cytomegalovirus exposure and HLA in healthy donors. In the PCR, 60 Vbeta and 13 Jbeta primers were used. Method: immunoSEQ multiplex PCR; TCRdb's copy keeps in-frame clones and lacks some. The sample has some 34,000 clones. The sequencing input was PBMCs. Every receptor here comes from a man between 40 and 49 years old in good health and CMV-seronegative.

DNA for the CDR3: TGCGCCAGCAGCCAAGAACCAGGGTTCTCTGGAAACACCATATATTTT. Protein sequence: CASSQEPGFSGNTIYF. The V gene is TRBV4-3, the J gene TRBJ1-3, with D possibly matching TRBD1 (5 bases). V lost 0 bases and J 0 bases, leaving 9 bases between the germline ends. Germline-derived CDR1 and CDR2 are LGHNA and YSLEER. The CDR3 covers 16 residues.

The gene calls are TRBV30 and TRBJ2-1; 12 nucleotides line up with TRBD2. The germline gives CDR1 GTSNPN, CDR2 SVGIG (reference sequence). V was clipped by 5 bases and J by 5 bases; unmatched bases: 7. This CDR3 is built from 15 residues. CDR3 DNA sequence: TGTGCCTGGCGAACGCTAGCGGGAGGGGACAATGAGCAGTTCTTC. This encodes CAWRTLAGGDNEQFF.

The chain couples TRBV7-8 to TRBJ2-5; TRBD2 is a possible D gene (5 bases). This CDR3 comprises 13 residues. The germline V gene encodes CDR1 SGHVS and CDR2 FQNEAQ. V lost 3 bases and J lost 5, with 10 bases in between. This CDR3 is CASSFPGLETQYF. As DNA, the CDR3 is TGTGCCAGCAGCTTTCCGGGATTGGAGACCCAGTACTTC.

The gene calls are TRBV11-2 and TRBJ1-2, with TRBD1 as a possible D gene (5 bases). The germline V gene encodes CDR1 SGHAT and CDR2 FQNNGV. This CDR3 contains 15 residues. The ends were cut back, 1 base at V and 2 bases at J, with 11 bases in the middle. The CDR3 loop is CASSLALGANYGYTF. The CDR3, as DNA: TGTGCCAGCAGCTTAGCCCTAGGGGCCAACTATGGCTACACCTTC.

The chain employs TRBV19 and TRBJ2-2; TRBD1 matches at 7 bases. With 5 bases clipped from V and 1 base from J, the junction kept 4 bases outside the gene matches. CDR1 LNHDA and CDR2 SQIVND come from the germline V gene (reference sequence). The length of the CDR3 is 15 residues. In DNA, the CDR3 is TGTGCCAGTAGTCCCGGGACAGAGAACACCGGGGAGCTGTTTTTT. Protein: CASSPGTENTGELFF.

The chain recombines TRBV4-1 with TRBJ2-7; 9 bases match TRBD2. V shed 3 bases and J 6 bases; nucleotides not matched to a gene: 3. The CDR3 is 13 amino acids. CDR1 is MGHRA, CDR2 YSYEKL, per germline. The CDR3 coding sequence is TGCGCCAGCAGCCACCTTAGCGGGAGCGAGCAGTACTTC. It specifies CASSHLSGSEQYF.

This clone shows up as medium-sized by frequency. The chain couples TRBV28 to TRBJ1-1; 7 positions agree with TRBD1. This CDR3 is 15 amino acids long. With 0 bases clipped from V and 1 base from J, the junction kept 2 bases outside the gene matches. Germline values: CDR1 MDHEN, CDR2 SYDVKM. The CDR3 DNA sequence: TGTGCCAGCAGTTTATGGACAGGGCCGAACACTGAAGCTTTCTTT. Protein: CASSLWTGPNTEAFF.

The chain employs TRBV6-5 and TRBJ2-7; weak D call: TRBD1 (5 bases). Between the trimmed V and J ends, which lost 0 bases and 0 bases, there was a span of 12 bases. CDR1 is MNHEY, CDR2 SVGAGI, per germline. This CDR3 contains 16 residues. The CDR3 coding sequence is TGTGCCAGCAGTTACTCTGCCAGGGCGAGCTCCTACGAGCAGTACTTC. Protein sequence: CASSYSARASSYEQYF.

This rearrangement joins TRBV6-5 to TRBJ2-3; a weak D match, TRBD2 (5 bases). Germline CDR1 and CDR2: MNHEY and SVGAGI. V lost 4 bases, J lost 2 bases, and 7 bases lay in between. The CDR3 is 13 amino acids. The CDR3 DNA is TGTGCCAGCAGTTGGAGGTACACAGATACGCAGTATTTT. It encodes CASSWRYTDTQYF.

The rearrangement joins TRBV20-1 to TRBJ2-1, with a tentative D call TRBD2 (6 bases). CDR3 length equals 10 residues. The germline gives CDR1 DFQATT, CDR2 SNEGSKA (reference sequence). The V gene lost 6 bases and the J gene lost 10 bases, with 10 bases spanning the gap. CDR3 bases: TGCAGTGCGGTGGGACTGGAGCAGTTCTTC. It is translated as CSAVGLEQFF.

V is TRBV5-1 and J is TRBJ1-2; 8 bases align to TRBD1. This CDR3 has 12 amino acids. Germline V gene data show CDR1 as SGHRS and CDR2 as YFSETQ. V trimming: 2 bases; J trimming: 7 bases; junction bases outside the gene matches: 1. CDR3 protein: CASSFTGGGYTF. CDR3 in DNA: TGCGCCAGCAGCTTTACAGGGGGTGGCTACACCTTC.

The V and J genes are TRBV19 and TRBJ2-1; 7 nucleotides match TRBD2. The CDR3 has 12 amino acids. Per the germline V gene, CDR1 is LNHDA and CDR2 is SQIVND (reference sequence). After removal of 6 bases from V and 14 bases from J, the junction contained 10 bases not matched to a gene. CDR3 sequence (DNA): TGTGCCAGTAGCATTCAGAGCGGGAAAAAGTTCTTC. Protein sequence: CASSIQSGKKFF.

CDR3 loop: CASSPGTSVNEQFF. In DNA form, the CDR3 reads TGCGCCAGCAGCCCCGGGACTAGCGTCAATGAGCAGTTCTTC. The V and J genes are TRBV5-1 and TRBJ2-1; 10 bases align to TRBD2. The junction had 4 bases not matched to a gene; V was cut back by 4 bases and J by 6 bases. Germline V gene data show CDR1 as SGHRS and CDR2 as YFSETQ. The CDR3 runs 14 residues.

The chain carries TRBV4-1 and TRBJ2-3; D is perhaps TRBD2 (7 bases). The CDR3 has 16 residues. Trimming cost V 1 base and J 2 bases, with 13 bases left between them. Germline assignment: CDR1 MGHRA and CDR2 YSYEKL. The CDR3 region is CASSQAGEGHTDTQYF. The CDR3 nucleotides read TGCGCCAGCAGCCAAGCAGGGGAGGGGCACACAGATACGCAGTATTTT.